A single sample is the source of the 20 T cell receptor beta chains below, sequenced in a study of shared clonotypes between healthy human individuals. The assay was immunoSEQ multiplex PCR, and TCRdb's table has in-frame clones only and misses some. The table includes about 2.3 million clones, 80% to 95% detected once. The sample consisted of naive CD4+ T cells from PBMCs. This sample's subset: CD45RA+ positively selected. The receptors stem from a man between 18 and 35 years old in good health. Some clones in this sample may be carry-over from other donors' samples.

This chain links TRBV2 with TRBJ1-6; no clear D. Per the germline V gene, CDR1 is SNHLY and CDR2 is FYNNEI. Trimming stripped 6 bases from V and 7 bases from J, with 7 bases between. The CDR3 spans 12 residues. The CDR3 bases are TGTGCCAGCAGCCCCAGGAATTCACCCCTCCACTTT. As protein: CASSPRNSPLHF.

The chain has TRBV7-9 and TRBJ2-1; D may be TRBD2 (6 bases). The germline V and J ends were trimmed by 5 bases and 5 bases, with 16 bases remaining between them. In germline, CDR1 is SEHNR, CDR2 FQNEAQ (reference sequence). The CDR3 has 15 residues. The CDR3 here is CASSIPRDLNNEQFF. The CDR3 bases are TGTGCCAGCAGCATCCCCCGGGACTTAAACAATGAGCAGTTCTTC. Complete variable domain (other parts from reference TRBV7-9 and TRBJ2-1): DTGVSQNPRHKITKRGQNVTFRCDPISEHNRLYWYRQTLGQGPEFLTYFQNEAQLEKSRLLSDRFSAERPKGSFSTLEIQRTEQGDSAMYLCASSIPRDLNNEQFFGPGTRLTVL.

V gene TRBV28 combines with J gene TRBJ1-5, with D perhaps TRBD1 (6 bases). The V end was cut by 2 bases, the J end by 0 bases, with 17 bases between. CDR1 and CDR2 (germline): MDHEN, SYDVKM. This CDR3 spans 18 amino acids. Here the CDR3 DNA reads TGTGCCAGCAGTTTAGAGGTAGGGGGACTAGGTAGCAATCAGCCCCAGCATTTT. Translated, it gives CASSLEVGGLGSNQPQHF.

The CDR3 here is CASSPRQGEIGLEAFF. CDR3 DNA sequence: TGTGCCAGCTCACCCCGACAGGGGGAAATAGGGTTAGAAGCTTTCTTT. This sequence joins TRBV18 and TRBJ1-1; 9 bases line up with TRBD1. Germline V CDR1 and CDR2: KGHSH, LQKENI. Trimming at V came to 3 bases and at J to 8 bases, leaving 13 bases not matched to a gene. This CDR3 comprises 16 residues.

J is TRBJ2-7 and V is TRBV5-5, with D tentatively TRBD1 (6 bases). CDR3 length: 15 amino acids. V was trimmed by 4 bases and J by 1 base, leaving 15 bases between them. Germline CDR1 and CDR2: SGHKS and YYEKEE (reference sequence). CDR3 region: CASSLGQTTSYEQYF. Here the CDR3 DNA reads TGTGCCAGCAGCCTTGGACAGACTACTTCCTACGAGCAGTACTTC.

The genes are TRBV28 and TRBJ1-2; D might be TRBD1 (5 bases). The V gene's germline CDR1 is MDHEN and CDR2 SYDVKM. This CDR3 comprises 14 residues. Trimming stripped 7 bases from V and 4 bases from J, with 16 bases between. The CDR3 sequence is CASNPLGQLYGYTF. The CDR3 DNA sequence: TGTGCCAGCAACCCTCTGGGGCAGCTCTATGGCTACACCTTC.

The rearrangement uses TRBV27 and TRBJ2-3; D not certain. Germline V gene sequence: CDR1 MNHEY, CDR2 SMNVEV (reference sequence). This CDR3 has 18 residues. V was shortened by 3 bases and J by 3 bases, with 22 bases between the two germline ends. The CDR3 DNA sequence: TGTGCCAGCAGTTTCCCAGCGACTCGGGTAGGGCTAACAGATACGCAGTATTTT. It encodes CASSFPATRVGLTDTQYF.

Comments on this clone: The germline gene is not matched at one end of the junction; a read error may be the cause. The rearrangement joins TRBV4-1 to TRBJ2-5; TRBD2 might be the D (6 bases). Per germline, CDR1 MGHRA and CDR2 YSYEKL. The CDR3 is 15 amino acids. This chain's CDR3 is CASSQGAGGVETRYF. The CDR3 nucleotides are TGCGCCAGCAGCCAAGGAGCGGGTGGTGTGGAGACCCGGTACTTC.

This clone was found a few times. The CDR3 coding sequence is TGTGCCAGCAGCCCTACGAGGGGCAGGTGGGAAGATGGCTACACCTTC. This encodes CASSPTRGRWEDGYTF. The chain recombines TRBV13 with TRBJ1-2; tentatively, D is TRBD1 (5 bases). V was shortened by 5 bases and J by 6 bases, with 22 bases between the two germline ends. The germline gives CDR1 PRHDT, CDR2 FYEKMQ (reference sequence). This CDR3 has 16 residues.

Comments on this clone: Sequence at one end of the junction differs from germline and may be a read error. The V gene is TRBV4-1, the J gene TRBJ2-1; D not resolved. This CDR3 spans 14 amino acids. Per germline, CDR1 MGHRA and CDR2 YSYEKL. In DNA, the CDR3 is TGTGCCAGCAGCGAGCCCCCCCGGAACCTTATGCAGTTCTTC. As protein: CASSEPPRNLMQFF.

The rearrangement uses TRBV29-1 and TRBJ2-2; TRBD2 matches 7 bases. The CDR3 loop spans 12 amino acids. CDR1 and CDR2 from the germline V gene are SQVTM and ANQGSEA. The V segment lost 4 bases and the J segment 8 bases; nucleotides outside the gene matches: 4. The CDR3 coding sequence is TGCAGCGTTGTAGGACTAGTTGGGGAGCTGTTTTTT. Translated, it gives CSVVGLVGELFF.

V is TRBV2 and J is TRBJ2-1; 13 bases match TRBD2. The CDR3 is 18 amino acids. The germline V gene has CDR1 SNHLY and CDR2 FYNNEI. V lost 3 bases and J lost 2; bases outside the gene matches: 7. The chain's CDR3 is CASSESEGLAGTYNEQFF. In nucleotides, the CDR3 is TGTGCCAGCAGTGAGTCTGAGGGACTAGCGGGAACCTACAATGAGCAGTTCTTC.

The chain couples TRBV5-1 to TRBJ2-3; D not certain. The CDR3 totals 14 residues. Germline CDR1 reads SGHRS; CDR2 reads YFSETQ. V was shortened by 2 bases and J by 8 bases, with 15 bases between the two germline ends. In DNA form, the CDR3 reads TGCGCCAGCAGCTTTGGTGGAGCCCTATCTACGCAGTATTTT. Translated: CASSFGGALSTQYF.

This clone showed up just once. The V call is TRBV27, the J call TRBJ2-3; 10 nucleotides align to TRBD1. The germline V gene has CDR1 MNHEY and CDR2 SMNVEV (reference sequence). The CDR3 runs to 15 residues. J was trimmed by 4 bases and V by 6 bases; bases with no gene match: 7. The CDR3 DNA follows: TGTGCCAGCAGAAGAGACAGGGGGCGCCCAGATACGCAGTATTTT. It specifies CASRRDRGRPDTQYF.

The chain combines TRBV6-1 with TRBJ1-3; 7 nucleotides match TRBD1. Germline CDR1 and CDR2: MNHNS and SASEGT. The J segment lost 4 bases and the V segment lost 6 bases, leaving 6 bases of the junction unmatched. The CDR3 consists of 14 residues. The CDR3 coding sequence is TGTGCCAGCAGACAGGGGAGTCGAGGAAACACCATATATTTT. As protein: CASRQGSRGNTIYF.

The CDR3 spells CASSHGTDTQYF. For the CDR3, the DNA is TGTGCCAGCAGCCACGGGACAGATACGCAGTATTTT. V usage is TRBV5-8 and J usage is TRBJ2-3; D gene uncertain. CDR3 length equals 12 residues. The ends were cut back, 4 bases at V and 3 bases at J, with 6 bases in the middle. Germline lookup yields CDR1 SGHTS and CDR2 YDEGEE. Looking up the rest from reference TRBV5-8 and TRBJ2-3 gives the full variable domain: EAGVTQSPTHLIKTRGQQATLRCSPISGHTSVYWYQQALGLGLQFLLWYDEGEERNRGNFPPRFSGRQFPNYSSELNVNALELEDSALYLCASSHGTDTQYFGPGTRLTVL.

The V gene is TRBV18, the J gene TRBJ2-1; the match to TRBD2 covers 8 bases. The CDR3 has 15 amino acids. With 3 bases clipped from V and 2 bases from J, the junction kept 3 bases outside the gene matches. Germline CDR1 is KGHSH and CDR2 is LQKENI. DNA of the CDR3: TGTGCCAGCTCACCGACTAGCGATACCTACAATGAGCAGTTCTTC. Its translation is CASSPTSDTYNEQFF.

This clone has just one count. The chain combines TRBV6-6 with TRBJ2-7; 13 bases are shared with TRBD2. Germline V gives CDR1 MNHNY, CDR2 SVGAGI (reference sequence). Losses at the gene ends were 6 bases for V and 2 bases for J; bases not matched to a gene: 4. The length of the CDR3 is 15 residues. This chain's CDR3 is CASRSTSGRAYEQYF. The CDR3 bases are TGTGCCAGCAGAAGTACTAGCGGGAGGGCCTACGAGCAGTACTTC.

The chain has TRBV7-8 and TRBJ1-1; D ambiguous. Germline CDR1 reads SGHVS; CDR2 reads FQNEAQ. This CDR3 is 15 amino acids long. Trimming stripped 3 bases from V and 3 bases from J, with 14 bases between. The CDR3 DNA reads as TGTGCCAGCAGCTTTTTCCAAGCAGCGGACACTGAAGCTTTCTTT. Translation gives CASSFFQAADTEAFF.

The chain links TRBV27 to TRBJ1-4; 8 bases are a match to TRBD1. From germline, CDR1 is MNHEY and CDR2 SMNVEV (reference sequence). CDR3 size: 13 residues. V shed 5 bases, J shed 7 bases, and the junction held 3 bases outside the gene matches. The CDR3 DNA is TGTGCCAGCAGTCCCGGGACAGGTGAAAAACTGTTTTTT. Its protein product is CASSPGTGEKLFF.